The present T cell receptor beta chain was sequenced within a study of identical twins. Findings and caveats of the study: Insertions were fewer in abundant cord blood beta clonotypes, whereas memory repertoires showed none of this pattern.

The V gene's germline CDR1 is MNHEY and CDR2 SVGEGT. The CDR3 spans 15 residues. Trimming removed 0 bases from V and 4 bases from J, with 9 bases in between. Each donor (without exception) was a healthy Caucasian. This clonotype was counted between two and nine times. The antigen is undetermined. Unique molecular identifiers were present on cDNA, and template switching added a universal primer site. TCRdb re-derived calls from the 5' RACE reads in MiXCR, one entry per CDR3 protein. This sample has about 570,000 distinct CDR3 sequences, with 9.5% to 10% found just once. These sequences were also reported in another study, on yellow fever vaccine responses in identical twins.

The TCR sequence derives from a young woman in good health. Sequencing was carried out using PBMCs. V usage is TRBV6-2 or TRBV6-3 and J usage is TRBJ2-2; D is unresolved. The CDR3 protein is CASSYSKQSTGELFF. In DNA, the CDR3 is TGTGCCAGCAGTTACTCGAAACAGAGCACCGGGGAGCTGTTTTTT.